A selection of T cell receptor beta chains follows, all from one sample in a study of molecular identifiers for immune sequencing clone quantification. TCRdb redid the calling of the PCR reads with MiXCR, one entry per CDR3 protein. The sample has about 500,000 distinct CDR3 sequences, roughly 26% seen once. The sample comprised naive CD8+ T cells from blood, with Jurkat cell RNA spiked in. The receptors derive from a human donor in good health. Some libraries in this study had Jurkat cell RNA spiked in. Both conserved end residues are part of each CDR3. A D gene is named only where the DNA matches it firmly. Size values are once, few and many counts, or a class for expanded clones, and some rows have none.

J	D	V	size	DNA	CDR3
TRBJ2-1	TRBD1	TRBV30	few	TGTGCCTGGACCTCTGGTCGGACAGGGCAGTTCTTC	CAWTSGRTGQFF
TRBJ1-1	.	TRBV5-5	many	TGTGCCAGCAGCTTGCCCTTAATGAACACTGAAGCTTTCTTT	CASSLPLMNTEAFF
TRBJ2-4	.	TRBV25-1	few	TGTGCCAGCAGTGAGGGTTACATTCAGTACTTC	CASSEGYIQYF
TRBJ1-1	.	TRBV4-1	.	TGCGCCAGCAGCCCGCGAGACACCAAATCTGAAGCTTTCTTT	CASSPRDTKSEAFF
TRBJ1-2	TRBD1	TRBV28	.	TGTGCCAGCAGTACGGGACAGTCAGCTAACTATGGCTACACCTTC	CASSTGQSANYGYTF
TRBJ2-3	.	TRBV11-2	few	TGTGCCAGCAGCTTACTACCGCCCGAAGATACGCAGTATTTT	CASSLLPPEDTQYF
TRBJ2-3	.	TRBV6-2/TRBV6-3	many	TGTGCCACCGGCTATAGCACAGATACGCAGTATTTT	CATGYSTDTQYF
TRBJ2-3	.	TRBV27	few	TGTGCCAGCAGTTTATTAAACCCGGCGGGTGGCACAGATACGCAGTATTTT	CASSLLNPAGGTDTQYF
TRBJ2-7	.	TRBV29-1	.	TGCAGCGTTGTGGGCAGGGGCGGCGAGCAGTACTTC	CSVVGRGGEQYF
TRBJ2-7	.	TRBV4-1	.	TGCGCCAGCAGCCAAGTTCCTCCTGGCGGCTACGAGCGGTACTTC	CASSQVPPGGYERYF
TRBJ2-7	TRBD1	TRBV9	many	TGTGCCAGCAGCCCTCAGCCGGGACAGGGTCCCTACGAGCAGTACTTC	CASSPQPGQGPYEQYF
TRBJ1-1	.	TRBV4-3	few	TGCGCCAGCAGCCAAGATGGGCAATACTGGACTGAAGCTTTCTTT	CASSQDGQYWTEAFF
TRBJ2-3	TRBD1	TRBV11-2	many	TGTGCCAGCAGCACTGGGACAGGGCTATATACGCAGTATTTT	CASSTGTGLYTQYF
TRBJ1-1	.	TRBV12-3/TRBV12-4	many	TGTGCCAGCAGCTTGTCAAGGGGTAACACTGAAGCTTTCTTT	CASSLSRGNTEAFF
TRBJ2-7	.	TRBV27	few	TGTGCCAGCAGTTTAGGGGCCACTCCGAGCGAGGTCGGCTCCTACGAGCAGTACTTC	CASSLGATPSEVGSYEQYF
TRBJ1-1	.	TRBV4-3	once	TGCGCCAGCAGCGACACGCAGAACACTGAAGCTTTCTTT	CASSDTQNTEAFF
TRBJ1-3	.	TRBV29-1	many	TGCAGCGTTCAGAAGGGAGAGACTGGAAACACCATATATTTT	CSVQKGETGNTIYF
TRBJ2-5	.	TRBV24-1	few	TGTGCCACCAGTGACGGGGACCGCCAAGAGACCCAGTACTTC	CATSDGDRQETQYF
TRBJ2-1	TRBD2	TRBV4-1	few	TGCGCCAGCAGCCAAGTCGGGACTAGCGGGGGATATGAGCAGTTCTTC	CASSQVGTSGGYEQFF
TRBJ2-7	TRBD1	TRBV5-1	many	TGCGCCAGCAGCCGGACAGGGGGCGGGAACGAGCAGTACTTC	CASSRTGGGNEQYF
TRBJ2-7	TRBD1	TRBV7-6	.	TGTGCCAGCAGCGGAACCGGGACAGGGGTCGAGCAGTACTTC	CASSGTGTGVEQYF
TRBJ2-3	TRBD1	TRBV30	.	TGTGCCTGGAGCAATACAGGGGTGGATACGCGGTATTTT	CAWSNTGVDTRYF
TRBJ2-7	.	TRBV5-3	.	TGTGCCAGCAGCTTGCTCGGGAGTCATGGCGAGCAGTACTTC	CASSLLGSHGEQYF
TRBJ1-4	.	TRBV2	few	TGTGCCAGCAGTGAAGTCGGAAGGACAGATCCTAATGAAAAACTGTTTTTT	CASSEVGRTDPNEKLFF
TRBJ2-7	TRBD1	TRBV29-1	many	TGCAGCGTGGAAAGTAGGGTAGGGACAGCCTCCTACGAGCAGTACTTC	CSVESRVGTASYEQYF
TRBJ1-4	.	TRBV5-6	.	TGTGCCAGCAGCTTGGGTGGCCGCTTTGAAAAACTGTTTTTT	CASSLGGRFEKLFF
TRBJ2-7	TRBD2	TRBV6-1	few	TGTGCCAGCAGTACCCCGGGACTAGCGATTTGGTCCTACGAGCAGTACTTC	CASSTPGLAIWSYEQYF
TRBJ2-5	TRBD1	TRBV4-1	few	TGCGCCAGCAGCCACCCGCCGACAGGGATGGAGACCCAGTACTTC	CASSHPPTGMETQYF
TRBJ1-3	.	TRBV30	.	TGTGCCTGGCAGACCGGGACAAGCTCTGGAAACACCATATATTTT	CAWQTGTSSGNTIYF
TRBJ2-3	.	TRBV2	many	TGTGCCGGCGTTAGGGATACGCAGTATTTT	CAGVRDTQYF
TRBJ2-7	.	TRBV6-1	.	TGTGCCAGCAGATATTACGAGCAGTACTTC	CASRYYEQYF
TRBJ2-7	TRBD1	TRBV9	.	TGTGCCAGCATCGTAGAAGGGACAGGGGGCTACGAGCAGTACTTC	CASIVEGTGGYEQYF
TRBJ2-7	.	TRBV29-1	many	TGCAGCGTTGAGGGGAGGGGGCGTACCTACGAGCAGTACTTC	CSVEGRGRTYEQYF
TRBJ1-1	TRBD1	TRBV7-8	.	TGTGCCAGCAGCTGGGACAGGGACAACTGGGACACTGAAGCTTTCTTT	CASSWDRDNWDTEAFF
TRBJ2-1	TRBD1	TRBV29-1	.	TGCAGCGTTGGTCTAACCCCGGACAGGGGGCTCGATGAGCAGTTCTTC	CSVGLTPDRGLDEQFF
TRBJ2-3	.	TRBV28	many	TGTGCCAGCAGTTTTCGAGGTCTCGATACGCAGTATTTT	CASSFRGLDTQYF
TRBJ2-3	.	TRBV18	many	TGTGCCAGCTCACCACCGGGTAAAGATACGCAGTATTTT	CASSPPGKDTQYF
TRBJ2-3	.	TRBV7-2	.	TGTGCCAGCAGCGAGCTTAGATCGGGAGACGCAGACACGCAGTATTTT	CASSELRSGDADTQYF
TRBJ2-7	.	TRBV7-2	once	TGTGCCAGCAGCTTAAGTACCGGGACATTCTACGAGCAGTGCTTC	CASSLSTGTFYEQCF
TRBJ2-7	.	TRBV4-3	many	TGTGCCAGCAGCCCAGGACTACGCTTATACGAGCAGTACTTC	CASSPGLRLYEQYF
TRBJ2-5	.	TRBV7-2	many	TGTGCCAGCAGCTTAGAAACCAGGGGTGAGACCCAGTACTTC	CASSLETRGETQYF
TRBJ2-2	TRBD1	TRBV19	.	TGTGCCAGTAGTATGACAGGGGCCGGGGAGCTGTTTTTT	CASSMTGAGELFF
TRBJ2-2	TRBD1	TRBV9	.	TGTGCCAGCAGCGTAGGAGAGGGACAGTGGCTGTTTTTT	CASSVGEGQWLFF
TRBJ1-2	.	TRBV2	few	TGTGCCAGCAGTGATTTTGCGGAAAACTTCTATGGCTACACCTTC	CASSDFAENFYGYTF
TRBJ1-1	.	TRBV30	few	TGTGCCTGGAAACAGGGTGAAGCTTTCTTT	CAWKQGEAFF
TRBJ1-1	.	TRBV6-1	few	TGTGCCAGCAGCGAACCATGGACAATTATCCCAACTGAAGCTTTCTTT	CASSEPWTIIPTEAFF
TRBJ1-6	.	TRBV7-9	many	TGTGCCAGCAGCCCCGATAATTCACCCCTCCACTTT	CASSPDNSPLHF
TRBJ2-7	.	TRBV7-9	.	TGTGCCAGCAGCTTGGGGCAGGGGACCTACTACGAGCAGTACTTC	CASSLGQGTYYEQYF
TRBJ1-4	.	TRBV7-9	few	TGTGCCAGCAGCCCTGCGGGAGAAAAACTGTTTTTT	CASSPAGEKLFF
TRBJ1-1	.	TRBV19	.	TGTGCCAGTAGTCCGGCCAGCATGAACACTGAAGCTTTCTTT	CASSPASMNTEAFF
TRBJ2-3	.	TRBV7-8	once	TGTGCCAGCAGCTTAGTTTCGGCTGGCGGGGATAGCACAGATAGGCAGTATTTT	CASSLVSAGGDSTDRQYF
TRBJ2-5	.	TRBV6-5	.	TGTGCCGGCAGTTTATCTAGCGTCGCGCCCCCGTACTTC	CAGSLSSVAPPYF
TRBJ2-1	.	TRBV6-5	.	TGTGCCAGCAGTTACGGGCGAGGTTTTGAGCAGTTCTTC	CASSYGRGFEQFF
TRBJ2-4	.	TRBV19	few	TGTGCCAGTAGTATTGGGCAGGGCAGCGAAAACATTCAGTACTTC	CASSIGQGSENIQYF
TRBJ2-1	TRBD2	TRBV7-3	few	TGTGCCAGCAGCCCTGGACTAGCGGGAGTGAACAATGAGCAGTTCTTC	CASSPGLAGVNNEQFF